The text below deals with one T cell receptor beta chain. These data come from a study of cytomegalovirus exposure and HLA in healthy donors. The wider study: Within the Caucasian-associated ancestry cluster were under 85% of the roughly 430 genotyped donors.

V was trimmed by 3 bases and J by 2 bases, leaving 11 bases between them. The germline V gene has CDR1 MNHNY and CDR2 SVGAGI (reference sequence). CDR3 length: 14 amino acids. With 60 Vbeta and 13 Jbeta primers, the PCR was carried out. The data were produced by immunoSEQ multiplex PCR, yet TCRdb's version contains in-frame clones alone and is incomplete. The specimen's table records approximately 180,000 clones. V and J are TRBV6-6 and TRBJ2-7, with D possibly being TRBD1 (6 bases). This clonotype was sampled from a young man in good health and CMV-seronegative. The specimen sequenced was PBMCs. CDR3 bases: TGTGCCAGCAGTTATTCGGCAGGGGCCTACGAGCAGTACTTC. This translates into CASSYSAGAYEQYF.